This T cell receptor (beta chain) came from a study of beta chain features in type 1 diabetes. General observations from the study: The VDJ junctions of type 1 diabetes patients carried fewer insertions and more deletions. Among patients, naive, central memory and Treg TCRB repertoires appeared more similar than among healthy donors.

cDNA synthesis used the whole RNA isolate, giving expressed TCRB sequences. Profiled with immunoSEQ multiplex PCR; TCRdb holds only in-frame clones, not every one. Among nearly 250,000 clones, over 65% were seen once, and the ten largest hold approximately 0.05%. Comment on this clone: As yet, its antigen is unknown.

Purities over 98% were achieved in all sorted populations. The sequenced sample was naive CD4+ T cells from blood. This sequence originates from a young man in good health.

The CDR3 region is CASSVAGTSKYEQYF. The CDR3 coding sequence is TGTGCCAGCAGCGTAGCCGGGACTAGCAAATACGAGCAGTACTTC. The chain recombines TRBV9 with TRBJ2-7; TRBD2 matches 9 bases. Trimming cost V 0 bases and J 4 bases; bases outside gene matches: 5. The CDR3 contains 15 residues. Germline V gene sequence: CDR1 SGDLS, CDR2 YYNGEE.